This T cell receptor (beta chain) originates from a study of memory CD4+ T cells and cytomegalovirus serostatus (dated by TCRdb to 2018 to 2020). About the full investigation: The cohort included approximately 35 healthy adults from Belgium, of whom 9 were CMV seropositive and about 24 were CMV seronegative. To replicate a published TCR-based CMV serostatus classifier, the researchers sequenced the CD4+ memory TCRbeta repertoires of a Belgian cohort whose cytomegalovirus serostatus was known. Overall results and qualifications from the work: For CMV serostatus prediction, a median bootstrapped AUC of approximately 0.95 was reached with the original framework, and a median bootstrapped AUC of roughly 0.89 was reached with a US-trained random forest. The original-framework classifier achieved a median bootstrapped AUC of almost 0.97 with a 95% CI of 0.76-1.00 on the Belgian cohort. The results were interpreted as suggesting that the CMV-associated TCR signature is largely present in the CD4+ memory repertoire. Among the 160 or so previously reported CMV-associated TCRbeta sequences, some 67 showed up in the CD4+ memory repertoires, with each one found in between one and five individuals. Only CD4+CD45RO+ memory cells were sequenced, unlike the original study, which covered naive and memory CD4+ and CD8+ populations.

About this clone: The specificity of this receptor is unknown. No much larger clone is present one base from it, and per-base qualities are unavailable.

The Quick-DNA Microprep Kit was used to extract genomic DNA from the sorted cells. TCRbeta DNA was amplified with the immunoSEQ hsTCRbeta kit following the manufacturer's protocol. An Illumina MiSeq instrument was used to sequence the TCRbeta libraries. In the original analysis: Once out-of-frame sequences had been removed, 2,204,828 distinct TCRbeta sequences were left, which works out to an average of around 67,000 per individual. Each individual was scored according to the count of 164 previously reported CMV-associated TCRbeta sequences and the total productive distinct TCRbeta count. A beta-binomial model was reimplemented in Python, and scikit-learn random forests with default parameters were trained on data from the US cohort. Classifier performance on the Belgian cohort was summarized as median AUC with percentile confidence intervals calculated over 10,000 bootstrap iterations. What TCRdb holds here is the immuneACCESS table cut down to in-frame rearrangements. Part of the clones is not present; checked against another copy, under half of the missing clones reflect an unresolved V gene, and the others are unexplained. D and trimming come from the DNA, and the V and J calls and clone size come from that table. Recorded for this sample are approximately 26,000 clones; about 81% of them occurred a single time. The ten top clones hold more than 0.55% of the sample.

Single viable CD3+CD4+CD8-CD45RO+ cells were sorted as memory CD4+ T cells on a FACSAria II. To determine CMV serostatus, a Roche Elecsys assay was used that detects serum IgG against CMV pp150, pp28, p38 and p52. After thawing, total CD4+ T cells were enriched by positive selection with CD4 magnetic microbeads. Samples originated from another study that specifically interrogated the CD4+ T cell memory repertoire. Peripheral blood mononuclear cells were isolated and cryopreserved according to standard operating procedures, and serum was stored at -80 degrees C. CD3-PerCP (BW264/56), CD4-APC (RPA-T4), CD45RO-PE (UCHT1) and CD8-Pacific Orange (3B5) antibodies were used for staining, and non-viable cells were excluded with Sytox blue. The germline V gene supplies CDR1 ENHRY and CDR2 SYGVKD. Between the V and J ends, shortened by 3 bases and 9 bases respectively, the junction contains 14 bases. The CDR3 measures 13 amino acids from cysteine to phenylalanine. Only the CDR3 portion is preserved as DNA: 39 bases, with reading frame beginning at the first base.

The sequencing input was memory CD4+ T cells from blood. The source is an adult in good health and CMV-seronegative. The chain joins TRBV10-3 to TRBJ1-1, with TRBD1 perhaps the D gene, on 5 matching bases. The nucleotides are TGTGCCATCAGTGAAAGTCAGGGACGGAAAGCTTTCTTT. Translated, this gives CAISESQGRKAFF.